This T cell receptor beta chain is from a study of beta chain features in type 1 diabetes. General study points: TCRB rearrangement may or may not be influenced by HLA type; here this remained unresolved.

TCRB transcripts that were expressed got sequenced, as all of the isolated RNA had been reverse transcribed. Measured with immunoSEQ multiplex PCR; TCRdb has only the in-frame clones, and not every one. The table shows just over 600,000 clones, with 15% to 17% occurring only once. V lost 1 base, J lost 7 bases, and 13 bases lay in between. This CDR3 comprises 14 residues. Germline values: CDR1 MNHEY, CDR2 SMNVEV (reference sequence). To note about this clone: As yet, its antigen is unknown.

This clonotype was obtained from a man aged 18 to 30 in good health. The chain recombines TRBV27 with TRBJ2-5; no clear D. Material: naive CD4+ T cells from blood. The CDR3 DNA follows: TGTGCCAGCAGTTTATGGCAGACCTCTGGGACCCAGTACTTC. Protein: CASSLWQTSGTQYF.